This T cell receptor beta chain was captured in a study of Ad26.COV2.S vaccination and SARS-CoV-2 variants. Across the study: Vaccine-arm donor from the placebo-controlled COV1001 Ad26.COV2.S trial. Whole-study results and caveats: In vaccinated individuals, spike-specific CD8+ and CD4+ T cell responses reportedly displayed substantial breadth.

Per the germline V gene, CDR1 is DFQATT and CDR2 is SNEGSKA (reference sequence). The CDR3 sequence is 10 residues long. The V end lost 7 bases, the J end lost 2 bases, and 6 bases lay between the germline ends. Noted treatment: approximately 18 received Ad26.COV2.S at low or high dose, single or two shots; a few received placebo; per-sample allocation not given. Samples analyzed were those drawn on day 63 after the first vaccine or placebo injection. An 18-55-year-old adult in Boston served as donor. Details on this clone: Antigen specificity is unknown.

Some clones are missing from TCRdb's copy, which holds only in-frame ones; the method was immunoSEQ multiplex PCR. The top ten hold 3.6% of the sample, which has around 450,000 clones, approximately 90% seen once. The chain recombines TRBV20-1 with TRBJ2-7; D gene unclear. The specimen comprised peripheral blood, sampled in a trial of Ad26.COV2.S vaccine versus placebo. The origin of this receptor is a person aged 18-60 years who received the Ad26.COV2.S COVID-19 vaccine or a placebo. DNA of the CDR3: TGCAGTGTAGGGCCCTACGAGCAGTACTTC. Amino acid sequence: CSVGPYEQYF.